What follows are 17 T cell receptor beta chains derived from one specimen sequenced in a study of identical twins. Via MiXCR, TCRdb re-called the 5' RACE reads, giving one row per CDR3 protein. The table records some 260,000 distinct CDR3 sequences, roughly an eighth of them present only once. Sequenced: memory (CD45RO+) T cells sorted from blood. These receptors all stem from a woman aged 18-35 years in good health.

Note on this clonotype: A junction boundary mismatches the germline segment, possibly from a read error. The gene calls are TRBV5-5 and TRBJ2-7; tentatively, D is TRBD1 or TRBD2 (6 bases each). CDR1 and CDR2 from the germline V gene are SGHKS and YYEKEE (reference sequence). CDR3 length: 14 amino acids. CDR3 in amino acids: CASSGGHFSYEQHF. DNA of the CDR3: TGTGCCAGCAGCGGGGGGCACTTCTCCTACGAGCAGCACTTC.

This rearrangement joins TRBV14 to TRBJ2-5, with D perhaps TRBD1 (5 bases). The V end was cut by 5 bases, the J end by 7 bases, with 20 bases between. The CDR3 contains 15 residues. The germline V gene encodes CDR1 SGHDN and CDR2 FVKESK. The CDR3 region has the DNA TGTGCCAGCAGCACATGGACGCAGGGTGCTTCGACCCAGTACTTC. This codes for CASSTWTQGASTQYF.

The V gene is TRBV20-1, the J gene TRBJ1-1; TRBD1 is a possible D gene (5 bases). Germline V gene lookup returns CDR1 DFQATT and CDR2 SNEGSKA (reference sequence). The V end lost 6 bases, the J end lost 4 bases, and 18 bases lay between the germline ends. This CDR3 comprises 14 residues. The CDR3 DNA sequence: TGCAGTGCGCAAACCCCGGGGGTTGCCACTGAAGCTTTCTTT. Amino acid sequence: CSAQTPGVATEAFF.

In its sample, this clonotype was seen a few times. CDR3 in DNA: TGTGCCAGCAGCCCCGGGACAGGGATGAATCATGAGCAGTTCTTC. It yields the protein CASSPGTGMNHEQFF. The genes are TRBV7-3 and TRBJ2-1, with 9 bases fitting TRBD1. CDR3 length equals 15 residues. Per germline, CDR1 SGHTA and CDR2 FQGTGA. V was pared by 5 bases and J by 8 bases, with 10 bases of the junction left unmatched.

The genes are TRBV7-2 and TRBJ2-7; 12 bases line up with TRBD2. CDR1 SGHTA and CDR2 FQGNSA come from the germline V gene. Trimming removed 5 bases from V and 1 base from J; junction bases left unmatched: 3. The CDR3 has 15 residues. Here the CDR3 reads CASSRTSGKSYEQYF. DNA of the CDR3: TGTGCCAGCAGCCGGACTAGCGGGAAATCCTACGAGCAGTACTTC.

The sample holds one count of this clonotype. V and J are TRBV12-5 and TRBJ2-1; D is ambiguous. The CDR3 spans 14 residues. V was pared by 5 bases and J by 3 bases, with 11 bases between. Germline values: CDR1 LGHNT, CDR2 FRNRAP. CDR3 sequence reads: CASGADRDYNEQFF. The CDR3 DNA reads TGTGCTAGTGGTGCCGATAGGGACTACAATGAGCAGTTCTTC.

This chain joins TRBV20-1 and TRBJ1-2, with D maybe TRBD1 (6 bases). This CDR3 spans 12 amino acids. Trimming removed 2 bases at V and 8 bases at J, with 12 bases between. From germline, CDR1 is DFQATT and CDR2 SNEGSKA (reference sequence). The CDR3: CSARRGGEGYTF. The CDR3 bases are TGCAGTGCTAGAAGAGGGGGTGAAGGCTACACCTTC.

The rearrangement uses TRBV28 and TRBJ2-5, with D possibly matching TRBD1 (5 bases). This CDR3 has 11 residues. Trimming took off 7 bases at V and 11 bases at J, with 14 bases between the two ends. Looked up from germline, CDR1 is MDHEN and CDR2 is SYDVKM. The CDR3 DNA follows: TGTGCCAGCACCGCCTCTGGGGCACAGTACTTC. It codes for CASTASGAQYF.

A few counts support this clonotype. V is TRBV7-7 and J is TRBJ2-1; TRBD2 matches 11 bases. The junction had 1 base not matched to a gene; V was cut back by 1 base and J by 8 bases. CDR3 length: 14 residues. CDR1 and CDR2 (germline): SSHAT, FNYEAQ (reference sequence). CDR3 nucleotide sequence: TGTGCCAGCAGCTTAGGGACTAGCGGGTATGAGCAGTTCTTC. Its protein product is CASSLGTSGYEQFF.

This clonotype was picked up a small number of times. This chain links TRBV18 with TRBJ2-2, with 8 bases fitting TRBD2. Germline V CDR1 and CDR2: KGHSH, LQKENI. Unmatched junction bases numbered 7, after V lost 0 bases and J lost 7 bases. The CDR3 runs 16 residues. This CDR3 reads CASSPPSRGANGELFF. The CDR3 bases are TGTGCCAGCTCACCACCCTCGCGGGGGGCGAACGGGGAGCTGTTTTTT.

This clonotype has a count of ten or more. V and J are TRBV7-2 and TRBJ2-7; 11 bases are a match to TRBD2. The V and J ends lost 5 bases and 4 bases, in that order; junction bases with no gene match: 7. The germline V gene encodes CDR1 SGHTA and CDR2 FQGNSA. The CDR3 loop spans 15 amino acids. CDR3: CASSLHGTSGYEQYF. As DNA, the CDR3 is TGTGCCAGCAGCCTGCACGGGACTAGCGGTTACGAGCAGTACTTC. The entire variable domain, with the rest obtained from reference TRBV7-2 and TRBJ2-7, is as follows: GAGVSQSPSNKVTEKGKDVELRCDPISGHTALYWYRQSLGQGLEFLIYFQGNSAPDKSGLPSDRFSAERTGGSVSTLTIQRTQQEDSAVYLCASSLHGTSGYEQYFGPGTRLTVT.

This clonotype was found a few times. The CDR3 sequence: CASSQAGFADTQYF. The CDR3 nucleotides read TGTGCCAGCAGCCAAGCTGGGTTCGCAGATACGCAGTATTTT. This chain joins TRBV3-1 and TRBJ2-3; D uncertain. Germline lookup yields CDR1 LGHDT and CDR2 YNNKEL (reference sequence). This CDR3 is 14 amino acids long. Trimming left V 1 base short and J 4 bases short, with 9 bases between.

This clonotype was seen only a few times. V gene TRBV10-3 combines with J gene TRBJ1-5; 9 bases are a match to TRBD1. The CDR3 runs to 14 residues. The trim removed 6 bases at V and 5 bases at J, leaving 5 bases unmatched. CDR1 and CDR2 from the germline V gene are ENHRY and SYGVKD. CDR3 region: CAISPQGADQPQHF. The CDR3 DNA is TGTGCCATCAGCCCACAGGGGGCAGATCAGCCCCAGCATTTT.

V and J are TRBV11-2 and TRBJ1-2, with a weak D call TRBD1 (6 bases). The CDR3 contains 15 residues. Germline CDR1 reads SGHAT; CDR2 reads FQNNGV. Trimming removed 1 base at V and 0 bases at J, with 9 bases between. The CDR3 spells CASSLARDTNYGYTF. CDR3 coding DNA: TGTGCCAGCAGCTTAGCCAGGGACACTAACTATGGCTACACCTTC.

This clonotype was seen a few times. The chain uses TRBV6-1 and TRBJ1-3, with D perhaps matching TRBD1 (5 bases). V lost 10 bases, J lost 4 bases, and 14 bases lay in between. Per germline, CDR1 MNHNS and CDR2 SASEGT. CDR3 length equals 13 residues. The CDR3 nucleotides are TGTGCCACCTATAGGGGACCCGGAAACACCATATATTTT. It encodes CATYRGPGNTIYF.

This chain uses TRBV15 with TRBJ1-6, with D hard to call. Germline CDR1 and CDR2: LNHNV and YYDKDF (reference sequence). V lost 0 bases, J lost 9 bases, and 9 bases lay in between. The CDR3 has 14 amino acids. The CDR3 DNA sequence: TGTGCCACCAGCAGAGACCTGGGGAGTTCACCCCTCCACTTT. It translates to CATSRDLGSSPLHF.

The table lists this clonotype with a few counts. V is TRBV3-1 and J is TRBJ1-1; no definite D call. V gave up 0 bases and J gave up 7 bases, with 6 bases separating them. Germline values: CDR1 LGHDT, CDR2 YNNKEL (reference sequence). This CDR3 contains 12 residues. The CDR3 DNA reads TGTGCCAGCAGCCAAGAAACAAGTGAAGCTTTCTTT. It translates to CASSQETSEAFF.